The present entry profiles one TCR beta chain with its context. These data originate in a study of blood T cell repertoires in COVID-19. CDR3 size: 15 residues. Germline lookup yields CDR1 SEHNR and CDR2 FQNEAQ (reference sequence). Trimming took 0 bases from V and 1 from J, leaving 9 bases between them. How the authors handled the data: How many nucleated cells were present was estimated from reference gene primer amplification. The table came from immunoSEQ multiplex PCR; TCRdb's copy has only in-frame clones and leaves some out. Clonal size and the V and J genes are those of that table, whereas D and trimming came from the DNA. Found here are approximately 88,000 clones, around 76% of them singletons; the top ten hold around 20%.

The clonotype originates from a woman of 80 years or more with active or convalescent COVID-19. The chain is built from TRBV7-9 and TRBJ1-2; no firm D call. The sequenced material came from peripheral blood. The CDR3 loop reads CASSLAGRLNYGYTF. The CDR3 DNA reads TGTGCCAGCAGCTTAGCGGGCCGGCTTAACTATGGCTACACCTTC.